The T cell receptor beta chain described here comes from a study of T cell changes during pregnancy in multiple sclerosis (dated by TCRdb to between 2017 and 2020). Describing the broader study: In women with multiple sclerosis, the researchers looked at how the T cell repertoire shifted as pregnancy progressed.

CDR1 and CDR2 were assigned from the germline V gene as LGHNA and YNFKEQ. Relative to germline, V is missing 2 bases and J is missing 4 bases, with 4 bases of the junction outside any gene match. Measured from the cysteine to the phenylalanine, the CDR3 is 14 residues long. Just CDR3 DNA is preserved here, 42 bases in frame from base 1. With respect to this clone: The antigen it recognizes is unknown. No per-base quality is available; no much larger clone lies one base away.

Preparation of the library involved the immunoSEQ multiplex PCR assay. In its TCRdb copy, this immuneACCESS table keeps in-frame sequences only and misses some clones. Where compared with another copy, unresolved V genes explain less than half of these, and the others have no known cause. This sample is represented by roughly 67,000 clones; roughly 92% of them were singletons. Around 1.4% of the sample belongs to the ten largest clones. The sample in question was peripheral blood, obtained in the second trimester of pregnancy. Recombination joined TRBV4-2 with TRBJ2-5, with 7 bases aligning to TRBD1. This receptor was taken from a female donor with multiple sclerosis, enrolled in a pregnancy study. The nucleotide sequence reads TGTGCCAGCAGCCAAACAGGGGTTCCAGAGACCCAGTACTTC. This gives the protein CASSQTGVPETQYF.